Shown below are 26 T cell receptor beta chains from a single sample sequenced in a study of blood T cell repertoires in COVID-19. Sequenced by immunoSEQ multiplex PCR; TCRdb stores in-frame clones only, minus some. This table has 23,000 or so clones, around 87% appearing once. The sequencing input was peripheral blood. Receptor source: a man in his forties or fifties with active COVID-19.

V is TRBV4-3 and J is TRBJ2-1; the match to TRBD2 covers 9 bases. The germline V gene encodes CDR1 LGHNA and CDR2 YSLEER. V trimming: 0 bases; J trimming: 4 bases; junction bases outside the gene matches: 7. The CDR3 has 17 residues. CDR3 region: CASSQDGASGTYNEQFF. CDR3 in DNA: TGCGCCAGCAGCCAAGATGGAGCTAGCGGGACTTACAATGAGCAGTTCTTC.

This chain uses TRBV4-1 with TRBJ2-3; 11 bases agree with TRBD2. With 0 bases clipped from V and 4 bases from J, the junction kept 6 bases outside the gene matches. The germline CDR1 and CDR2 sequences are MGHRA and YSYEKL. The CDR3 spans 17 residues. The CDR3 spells CASSQDYLAGGSDTQYF. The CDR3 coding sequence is TGCGCCAGCAGCCAAGATTACCTAGCGGGGGGCTCAGATACGCAGTATTTT.

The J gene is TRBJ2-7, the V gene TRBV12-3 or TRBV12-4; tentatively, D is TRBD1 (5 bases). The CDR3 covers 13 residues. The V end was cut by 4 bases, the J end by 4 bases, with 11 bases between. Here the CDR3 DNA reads TGTGCCAGCAGTTGGGGCAGCGATTACGAGCAGTACTTC. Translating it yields CASSWGSDYEQYF.

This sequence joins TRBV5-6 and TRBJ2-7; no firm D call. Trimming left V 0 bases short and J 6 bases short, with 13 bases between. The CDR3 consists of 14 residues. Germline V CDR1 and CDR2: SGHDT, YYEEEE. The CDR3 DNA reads TGTGCCAGCAGCTTGGCCATGGGCCCAGTCGAGCAGTACTTC. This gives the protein CASSLAMGPVEQYF.

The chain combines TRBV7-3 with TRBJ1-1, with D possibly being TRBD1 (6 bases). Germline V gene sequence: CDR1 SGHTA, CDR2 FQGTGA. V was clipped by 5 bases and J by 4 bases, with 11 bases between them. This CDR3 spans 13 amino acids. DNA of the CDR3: TGTGCCAGCAGCCCGGGACATTTCACTGAAGCTTTCTTT. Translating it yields CASSPGHFTEAFF. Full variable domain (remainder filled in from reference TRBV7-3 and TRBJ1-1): GAGVSQTPSNKVTEKGKYVELRCDPISGHTALYWYRQSLGQGPEFLIYFQGTGAADDSGLPNDRFFAVRPEGSVSTLKIQRTERGDSAVYLCASSPGHFTEAFFGQGTRLTVV.

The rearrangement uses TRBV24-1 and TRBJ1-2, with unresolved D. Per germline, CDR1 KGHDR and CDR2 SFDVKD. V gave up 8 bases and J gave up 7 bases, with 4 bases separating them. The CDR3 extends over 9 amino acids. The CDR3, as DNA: TGTGCCACCACCAGTGGCTACACCTTC. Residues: CATTSGYTF.

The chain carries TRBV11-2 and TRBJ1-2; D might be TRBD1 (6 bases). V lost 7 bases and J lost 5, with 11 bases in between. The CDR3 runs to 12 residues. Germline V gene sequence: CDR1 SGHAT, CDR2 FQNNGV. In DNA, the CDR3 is TGTGCCAGCACCCCACAGGGATATGGCTACACCTTC. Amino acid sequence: CASTPQGYGYTF.

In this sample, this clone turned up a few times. The CDR3 reads CASSHDSNTEAFF. In nucleotides, the CDR3 is TGCGCCAGCAGCCACGACAGTAACACTGAAGCTTTCTTT. The chain combines TRBV5-1 with TRBJ1-1; possible D gene TRBD1, 5 bases. Germline V gene lookup returns CDR1 SGHRS and CDR2 YFSETQ. The CDR3 runs to 13 residues. V was trimmed by 4 bases and J by 2 bases, leaving 9 bases between them.

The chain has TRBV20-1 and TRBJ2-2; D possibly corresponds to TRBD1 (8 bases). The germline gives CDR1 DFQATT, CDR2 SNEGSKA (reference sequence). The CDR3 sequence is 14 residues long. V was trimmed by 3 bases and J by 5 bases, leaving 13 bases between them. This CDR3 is CSASTGGETGELFF. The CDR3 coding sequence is TGCAGTGCTAGTACAGGGGGGGAGACCGGGGAGCTGTTTTTT.

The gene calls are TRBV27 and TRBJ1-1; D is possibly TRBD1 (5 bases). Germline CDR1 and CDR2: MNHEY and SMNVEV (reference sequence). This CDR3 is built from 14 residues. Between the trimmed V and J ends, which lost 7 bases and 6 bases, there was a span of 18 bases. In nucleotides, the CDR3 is TGTGCCAGCAATCCATTCCGGGGGGAAGCTGAAGCTTTCTTT. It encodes CASNPFRGEAEAFF.

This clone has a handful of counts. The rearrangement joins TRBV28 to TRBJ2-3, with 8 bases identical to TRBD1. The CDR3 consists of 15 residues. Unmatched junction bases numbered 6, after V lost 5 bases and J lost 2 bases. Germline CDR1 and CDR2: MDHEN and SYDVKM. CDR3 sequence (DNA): TGTGCCAGCAGTCCCCAGGGGGCCTTCACAGATACGCAGTATTTT. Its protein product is CASSPQGAFTDTQYF.

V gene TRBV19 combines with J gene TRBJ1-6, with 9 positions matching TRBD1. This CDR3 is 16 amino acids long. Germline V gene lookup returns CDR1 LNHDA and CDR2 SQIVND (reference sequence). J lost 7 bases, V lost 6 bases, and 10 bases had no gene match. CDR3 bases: TGTGCCAGTAGATTAACCGGGACAGGGAAGAATTCACCCCTCCACTTT. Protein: CASRLTGTGKNSPLHF.

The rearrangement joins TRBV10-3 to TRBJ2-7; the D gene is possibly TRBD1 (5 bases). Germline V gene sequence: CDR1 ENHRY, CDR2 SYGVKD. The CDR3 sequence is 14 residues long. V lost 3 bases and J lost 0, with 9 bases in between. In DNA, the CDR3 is TGTGCCATCAGTGAACCAGGGTTCTCCTACGAGCAGTACTTC. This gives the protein CAISEPGFSYEQYF.

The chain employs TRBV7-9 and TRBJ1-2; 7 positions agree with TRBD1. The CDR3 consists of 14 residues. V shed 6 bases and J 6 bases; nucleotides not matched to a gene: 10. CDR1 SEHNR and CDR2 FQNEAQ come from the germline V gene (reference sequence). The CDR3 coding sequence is TGTGCCAGCAGATATCCCGGGACAGTTAATGGCTACACCTTC. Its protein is CASRYPGTVNGYTF.

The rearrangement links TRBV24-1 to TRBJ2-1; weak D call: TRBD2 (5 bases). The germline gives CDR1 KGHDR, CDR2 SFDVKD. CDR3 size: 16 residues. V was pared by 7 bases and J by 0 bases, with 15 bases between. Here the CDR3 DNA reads TGTGCCACCAGAGGAGGCGGCAGAAGCTCCTACAATGAGCAGTTCTTC. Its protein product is CATRGGGRSSYNEQFF.

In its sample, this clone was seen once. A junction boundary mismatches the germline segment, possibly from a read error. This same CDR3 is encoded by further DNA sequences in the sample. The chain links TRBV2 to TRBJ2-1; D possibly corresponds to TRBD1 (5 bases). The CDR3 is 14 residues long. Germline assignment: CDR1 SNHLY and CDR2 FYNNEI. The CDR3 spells CASGEGATYNEQFF. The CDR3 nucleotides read TGTGCCAGCGGTGAAGGGGCAACCTACAATGAGCAGTTCTTC.

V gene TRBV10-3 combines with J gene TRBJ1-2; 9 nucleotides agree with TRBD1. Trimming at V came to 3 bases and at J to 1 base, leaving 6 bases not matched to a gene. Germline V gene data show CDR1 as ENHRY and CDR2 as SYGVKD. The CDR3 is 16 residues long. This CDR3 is CAISDPTGGFNYGYTF. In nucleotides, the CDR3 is TGTGCCATCAGTGACCCTACAGGGGGCTTTAACTATGGCTACACCTTC.

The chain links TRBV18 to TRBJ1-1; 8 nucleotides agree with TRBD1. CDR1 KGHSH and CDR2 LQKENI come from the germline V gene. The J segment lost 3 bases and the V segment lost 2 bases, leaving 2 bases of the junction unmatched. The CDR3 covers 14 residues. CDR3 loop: CASSPYRGDTEAFF. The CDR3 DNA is TGTGCCAGCTCACCATACAGGGGGGACACTGAAGCTTTCTTT.

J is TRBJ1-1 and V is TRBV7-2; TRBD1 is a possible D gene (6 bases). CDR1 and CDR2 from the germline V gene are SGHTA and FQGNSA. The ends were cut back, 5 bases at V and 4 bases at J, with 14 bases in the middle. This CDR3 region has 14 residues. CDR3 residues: CASSPDTGFTEAFF. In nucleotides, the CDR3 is TGTGCCAGCAGCCCCGACACAGGGTTCACTGAAGCTTTCTTT.

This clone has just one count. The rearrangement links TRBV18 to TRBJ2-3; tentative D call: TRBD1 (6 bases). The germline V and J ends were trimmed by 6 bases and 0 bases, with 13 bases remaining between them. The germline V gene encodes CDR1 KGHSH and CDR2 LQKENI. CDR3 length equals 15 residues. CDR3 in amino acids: CASSPGTISTDTQYF. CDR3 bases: TGTGCCAGCTCCCCCGGGACAATTAGCACAGATACGCAGTATTTT.

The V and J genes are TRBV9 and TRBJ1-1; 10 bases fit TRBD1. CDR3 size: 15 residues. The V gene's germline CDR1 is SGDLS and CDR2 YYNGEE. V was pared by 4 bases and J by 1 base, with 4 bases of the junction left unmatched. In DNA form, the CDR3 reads TGTGCCAGCAGCCCGTGGGACAGGGGGAACACTGAAGCTTTCTTT. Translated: CASSPWDRGNTEAFF.

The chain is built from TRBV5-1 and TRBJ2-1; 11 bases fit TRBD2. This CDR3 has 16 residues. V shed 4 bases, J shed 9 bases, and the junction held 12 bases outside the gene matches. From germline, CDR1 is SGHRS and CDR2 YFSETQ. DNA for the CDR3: TGCGCCAGCAGCGTGGGACTAGCGGCCCTCGAGGCTGAGCAGTTCTTC. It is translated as CASSVGLAALEAEQFF. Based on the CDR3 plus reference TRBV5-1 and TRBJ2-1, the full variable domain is KAGVTQTPRYLIKTRGQQVTLSCSPISGHRSVSWYQQTPGQGLQFLFEYFSETQRNKGNFPGRFSGRQFSNSRSEMNVSTLELGDSALYLCASSVGLAALEAEQFFGPGTRLTVL.

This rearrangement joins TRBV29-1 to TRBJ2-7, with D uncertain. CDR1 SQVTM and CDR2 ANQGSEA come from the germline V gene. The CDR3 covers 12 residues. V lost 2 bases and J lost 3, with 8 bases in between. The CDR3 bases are TGCAGCGTTGAAACCCTAGACTACGAGCAGTACTTC. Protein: CSVETLDYEQYF.

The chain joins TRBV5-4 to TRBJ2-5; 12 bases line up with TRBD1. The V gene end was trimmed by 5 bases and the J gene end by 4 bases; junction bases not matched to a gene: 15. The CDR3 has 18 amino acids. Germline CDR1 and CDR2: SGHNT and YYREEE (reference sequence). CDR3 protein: CASSRLAGQGARGETQYF. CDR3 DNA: TGTGCCAGCAGTAGGTTAGCGGGACAGGGGGCGAGGGGAGAGACCCAGTACTTC.

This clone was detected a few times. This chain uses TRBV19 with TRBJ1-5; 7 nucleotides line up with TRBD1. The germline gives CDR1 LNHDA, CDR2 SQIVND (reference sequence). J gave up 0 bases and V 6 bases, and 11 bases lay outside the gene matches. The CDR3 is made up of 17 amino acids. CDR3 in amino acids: CASSRDSRRYSNQPQHF. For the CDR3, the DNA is TGTGCCAGTAGCCGGGACAGCCGGCGTTATAGCAATCAGCCCCAGCATTTT. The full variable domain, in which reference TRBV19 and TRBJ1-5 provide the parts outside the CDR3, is DGGITQSPKYLFRKEGQNVTLSCEQNLNHDAMYWYRQDPGQGLRLIYYSQIVNDFQKGDIAEGYSVSREKKESFPLTVTSAQKNPTAFYLCASSRDSRRYSNQPQHFGDGTRLSIL.

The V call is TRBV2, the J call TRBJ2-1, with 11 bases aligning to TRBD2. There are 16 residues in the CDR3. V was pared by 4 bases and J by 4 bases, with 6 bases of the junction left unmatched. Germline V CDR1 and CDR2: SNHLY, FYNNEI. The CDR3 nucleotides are TGTGCCAGCAGTGGAGTAGGGACTAGCGGATACAATGAGCAGTTCTTC. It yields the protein CASSGVGTSGYNEQFF.